Listed below are T cell receptor beta chains from one sample, sequenced in a study of regulatory T cells in long-lasting Graves disease. TCRdb passed the multiplex PCR reads through MiXCR, listing each CDR3 protein once. Among about 620,000 distinct CDR3 sequences listed, about 16% were seen once. These same records also appear under a second study, on T cells in Graves' hyperthyroidism and ophthalmopathy.

Sequences were derived from peripheral blood mononuclear cells (PBMCs), sampled at new diagnosis, from a patient treated with antithyroid drugs. The receptors come from a woman aged 30 to 39 with Graves disease. CDR3s include the opening cysteine and the closing phenylalanine or tryptophan. The D gene is left open where the match is weak. Only some rows state a clone size, as once, few, many or a class for expanded clones.

d_call clone_size j_call v_call cdr3_aa cdr3_nt
- many TRBJ1-5 TRBV27 CASRGSGRNNQPQHF TGTGCCAGCCGAGGATCCGGACGAAACAATCAGCCCCAGCATTTT
TRBD2 many TRBJ2-1 TRBV28 CASSSTGTSDYNEQFF TGTGCCAGCAGTTCAACCGGGACTAGCGACTACAATGAGCAGTTCTTC
- - TRBJ1-2 TRBV10-2 CASSETKGPSGYTF TGCGCCAGCAGTGAGACAAAAGGACCGTCCGGCTACACCTTC
- - TRBJ1-2 TRBV6-2/TRBV6-3 CASSEILGAPLYGYTF TGTGCCAGCAGTGAGATCTTGGGGGCGCCTCTCTATGGCTACACCTTC
- many TRBJ1-5 TRBV28 CASKLGYSSSQPQHF TGTGCCAGCAAACTAGGCTACAGCTCGAGTCAGCCCCAGCATTTT
TRBD1 many TRBJ1-1 TRBV24-1 CATRETGVNTEAFF TGTGCCACCAGGGAGACAGGGGTGAACACTGAAGCTTTCTTT
- few TRBJ1-1 TRBV5-5 CASSSPRLGTEAFF TGTGCCAGCAGCTCCCCCCGTTTGGGCACTGAAGCTTTCTTT
- many TRBJ1-4 TRBV2 CASSEAIGLNEKLFF TGTGCCAGCAGTGAAGCGATAGGACTCAATGAAAAACTGTTTTTT
TRBD2 few TRBJ2-1 TRBV7-9 CASSYSGGSSYNEQFF TGTGCCAGCAGCTATAGCGGGGGTAGCTCCTACAATGAGCAGTTCTTC
- many TRBJ2-3 TRBV7-9 CASTETQASADTQYF TGTGCCAGCACAGAGACTCAAGCTAGCGCAGATACGCAGTATTTT
- - TRBJ2-7 TRBV10-3 CAISNGLAQYF TGTGCCATCAGTAACGGGCTCGCGCAGTACTTC
TRBD2 - TRBJ2-2 TRBV7-2 CASSARLAGAPGELFF TGTGCCAGCAGCGCCCGACTAGCGGGAGCCCCCGGGGAGCTGTTTTTT
- many TRBJ2-5 TRBV7-2 CASSLTRTEGRETQYF TGTGCCAGCAGCTTAACGAGGACTGAAGGGAGAGAGACCCAGTACTTC
- many TRBJ1-2 TRBV27 CASSLTVVHGYTF TGTGCCAGCAGCTTAACAGTTGTGCATGGCTACACCTTC
TRBD2 - TRBJ2-2 TRBV3-1 CASSRAKISLAGTGELFF TGTGCCAGCAGCCGAGCCAAGATTTCACTAGCGGGGACCGGGGAGCTGTTTTTT
TRBD1 many TRBJ2-1 TRBV3-1 CASSQVGGTGGYNEQFF TGTGCCAGCAGCCAAGTTGGAGGGACAGGGGGCTACAATGAGCAGTTCTTC
TRBD1 - TRBJ2-3 TRBV7-9 CATPQGTGGKTDTQYF TGTGCCACTCCACAGGGTACAGGGGGAAAAACAGATACGCAGTATTTT
TRBD2 few TRBJ2-1 TRBV6-1 CASGTSGADVPNEQFF TGTGCCAGCGGGACTAGCGGGGCTGACGTTCCCAATGAGCAGTTCTTC
TRBD2 few TRBJ2-1 TRBV5-1 CASSLLLAGGSSEQFF TGCGCCAGCAGCTTACTACTAGCGGGAGGGTCCTCCGAGCAGTTCTTC
TRBD1 many TRBJ1-1 TRBV6-1 CASRETGALMNTEAFF TGTGCCAGCAGGGAAACAGGGGCCCTGATGAACACTGAAGCTTTCTTT
TRBD2 - TRBJ2-2 TRBV10-3 CAISESLLAGTGELFF TGTGCCATCAGTGAGTCGTTACTAGCGGGCACCGGGGAGCTGTTTTTT
- - TRBJ2-3 TRBV3-1 CASNQWSADTQYF TGTGCCAGCAACCAATGGAGCGCAGATACGCAGTATTTT
- many TRBJ1-2 TRBV20-1 CSAPTDSYGYTF TGCAGTGCACCGACAGACTCTTATGGCTACACCTTC
- few TRBJ2-2 TRBV29-1 CSAPAYTGELFF TGCAGCGCACCTGCCTACACCGGGGAGCTGTTTTTT
- - TRBJ2-2 TRBV20-1 CSARAYGNTGELFF TGCAGTGCTAGGGCTTATGGGAACACCGGGGAGCTGTTTTTT
TRBD2 many TRBJ2-1 TRBV3-1 CASSQDYPGGMSYNEQFF TGTGCCAGCAGCCAAGATTACCCGGGAGGGATGTCCTACAATGAGCAGTTCTTC
TRBD1 - TRBJ2-7 TRBV7-2 CASSQGEDRVFHEQYF TGTGCCAGCAGCCAAGGTGAGGACAGGGTTTTCCACGAGCAGTACTTC
- many TRBJ2-1 TRBV27 CASKRQVSGNEQFF TGTGCCAGCAAGCGGCAGGTGTCTGGTAATGAGCAGTTCTTC
- - TRBJ2-2 TRBV29-1 CSVEPTNTGELFF TGCAGCGTTGAGCCTACCAACACCGGGGAGCTGTTTTTT
- many TRBJ2-1 TRBV7-3 CASSLMPSGSYNEQFF TGTGCCAGCAGCTTAATGCCATCGGGCTCCTACAATGAGCAGTTCTTC
TRBD1 many TRBJ1-5 TRBV28 CASSRGQYQPQHF TGTGCCAGCAGCCGGGGACAGTATCAGCCCCAGCATTTT
TRBD1 many TRBJ1-2 TRBV28 CASSSFGDRGNYGYTF TGTGCCAGCAGTAGTTTTGGGGACAGGGGAAACTATGGCTACACCTTC
- many TRBJ2-3 TRBV28 CASSSVGRSLDTQYF TGTGCCAGCAGTTCGGTAGGGAGATCGTTGGATACGCAGTATTTT
- many TRBJ2-1 TRBV6-2/TRBV6-3 CASRAALGVGNEQFF TGTGCCAGCCGAGCCGCATTGGGGGTTGGGAATGAGCAGTTCTTC
- many TRBJ2-7 TRBV5-1 CASSFRHDYEQYF TGCGCCAGCAGCTTTAGGCATGACTACGAGCAGTACTTC
- many TRBJ1-1 TRBV6-1 CASSPQGTTEAFF TGTGCCAGCAGCCCACAGGGAACTACTGAAGCTTTCTTT
- many TRBJ2-3 TRBV20-1 CSARPGMEDTQYF TGCAGTGCTAGGCCGGGGATGGAGGATACGCAGTATTTT
TRBD2 few TRBJ2-7 TRBV29-1 CSVSAGGGYEQYF TGCAGCGTTTCAGCGGGAGGAGGGTACGAGCAGTACTTC
TRBD2 - TRBJ2-1 TRBV7-3 CASSLTREGPDEQFF TGTGCCAGCAGCTTAACACGGGAGGGCCCGGATGAGCAGTTCTTC
- - TRBJ1-2 TRBV7-2 CASSLGGRPNYGYTF TGTGCCAGCAGCTTAGGAGGGAGACCTAACTATGGCTACACCTTC
- many TRBJ2-7 TRBV28 CASTYGAGIYEQYF TGTGCCAGCACATACGGGGCGGGGATCTACGAGCAGTACTTC
- few TRBJ1-5 TRBV20-1 CSARRGAGNQPQHF TGCAGTGCTAGGCGGGGGGCAGGTAATCAGCCCCAGCATTTT
- few TRBJ1-6 TRBV30 CAWSVYGESPLHF TGTGCCTGGAGTGTATATGGAGAATCACCCCTCCACTTT
- many TRBJ1-5 TRBV29-1 CSVEGGPNQPQHF TGCAGCGTGGAGGGGGGCCCCAATCAGCCCCAGCATTTT
- many TRBJ2-1 TRBV20-1 CSAETGLDNEQFF TGCAGTGCCGAGACGGGACTGGACAATGAGCAGTTCTTC
- - TRBJ1-6 TRBV6-1 CASSEDTNSPLHF TGTGCCAGCAGTGAAGACACAAATTCACCCCTCCACTTT
- many TRBJ2-5 TRBV2 CASRDLIETQYF TGTGCCAGCAGGGACCTTATCGAGACCCAGTACTTC
- - TRBJ1-4 TRBV12-3/TRBV12-4 CASSLDVTLYIMKKLFF TGTGCCAGCAGTTTGGATGTGACCCTCTACATAATGAAAAAACTGTTTTTT
- many TRBJ2-7 TRBV28 CASSLRGSEQYF TGTGCCAGCAGTTTAAGAGGGTCCGAGCAGTACTTC
- many TRBJ1-1 TRBV5-1 CASSWGSSNTEAFF TGCGCCAGCAGCTGGGGTAGTTCGAACACTGAAGCTTTCTTT
TRBD1 few TRBJ2-4 TRBV28 CASSYRDRALGNIQYF TGTGCCAGCAGCTACCGGGACAGGGCCTTAGGAAACATTCAGTACTTC